The source of this TCR beta chain is a study of technical replicates of blood from several donors (dated by TCRdb to between 2016 and 2019). Reading the germline V gene (reference sequence) gives CDR1 SEHNR and CDR2 FQNEAQ. V is clipped by 1 base and J by 7 bases, and the sequence between their germline boundaries is 11 bases long. From cysteine to phenylalanine, the CDR3 is 14 amino acids long. The read is trimmed to its CDR3 DNA, 42 bases read in frame from base 1. A note on this clone: Its antigen is still unknown. Per-base quality was not reported, and no clone a single base away is much larger than it.

Library prep was done by the immunoSEQ multiplex PCR assay. TCRdb took this table from immuneACCESS and kept in-frame rearrangements with V and J called. Such tables lack part of the clones; where checked against another copy, unresolved V genes explain under half of the gap, and the rest is unexplained. The sample data list tens of thousands of clones, and 95% to 97% of these were observed just once. The ten biggest clones cover 0.36% of the sample. Material: T cells isolated from PBMCs. This clonotype originated in a human donor in good health. This receptor chain uses TRBV7-9 and TRBJ2-1; TRBD2 is possibly the D segment (6 matching bases). At the DNA level, the sequence is TGTGCCAGCAGCTTAGAATTCAGCGGGAATGAGCAGTTCTTC. This yields the protein CASSLEFSGNEQFF.